A selection of T cell receptor beta chains follows, all from one sample in a study of T cell repertoires in cytomegalovirus infection. In TCRdb, the reads were re-called with MiXCR into one record per CDR3 protein. The table shows hundreds of thousands of distinct CDR3 sequences, with approximately 34% occurring only once. The sequenced sample was PBMCs. These receptors originate from a human donor in good health (CMV status not recorded). Some clones in this sample may be carry-over from other donors' samples. Each CDR3 is given without its conserved first and last residue. D genes are given only for firm matches.

>TRBV20-1|TRBD2
SASTDSRGSEQY
>TRBV28|TRBD1
ASSVRTGFVGELF
>TRBV7-9|-
ASSPQEYQETQY
>TRBV7-2|TRBD1
ASSIGTGGNYGYT
>TRBV6-6|-
ASRRASVTLYGYT
>TRBV2|-
ASSESGAGAYEQY
>TRBV4-1|-
ASSQDGRGPTGRGYT
>TRBV6-5|-
ASSRSAGTYEQY
>TRBV28|-
ASSFQGRRNTEAF
>TRBV20-1|TRBD1
SARDSQGIAVYSPLH
>TRBV11-2|TRBD2
ASSLERAGVGYEQY
>TRBV27|-
ASSFPGRTGELF
>TRBV12-3/TRBV12-4|-
ASSLGRGSGANVLT
>TRBV7-8|-
ASSPLEWGDEQF
>TRBV7-2|-
ASSLKQGLNTQAF
>TRBV7-9|-
ASSSSTVAYNEQF
>TRBV10-3|TRBD1
AISLRDREAAEAF
>TRBV20-1|TRBD1
SGDRDRVGQPQH
>TRBV18|TRBD1
ASSPPGQGPYEQY
>TRBV4-1|-
ASSHPGHNTGELF
>TRBV10-3|-
AIRDQETQY
>TRBV11-1|-
ASSPSGTFTYEQY
>TRBV7-9|-
ASSLEAGSTNTGELF
>TRBV7-8|-
ASSSAPNYEQY
>TRBV7-8|TRBD1
ASSPRQGAGELF
>TRBV5-6|TRBD2
ASAASTSGISNEQF
>TRBV20-1|-
SASREYLYEQY
>TRBV27|TRBD2
ASSSGLSPNEQF
>TRBV5-4|-
ASSGDKRMAGDTQY
>TRBV5-6|-
ASSLARVGGEAF
>TRBV27|TRBD1
ASSFYPGQPNTEAF
>TRBV24-1|TRBD1
ATSEAQGAGGYT
>TRBV5-1|TRBD1
ASSPGTVEETQY
>TRBV7-8|-
ASSARGEDEQF
>TRBV4-1|-
ASSQDGSGNTIY
>TRBV19|-
ASSPPRRRDEKLF
>TRBV5-4|-
ASSARTASYNEQF
>TRBV28|-
ASIAGGKSYEQY
>TRBV28|TRBD1
ASSFGGSGGGNTIY
>TRBV11-2|-
ASSFSGGSAF
>TRBV11-3|-
ASSLSTTRSTDTQY
>TRBV24-1|TRBD1
ATSDSGTADTQY
>TRBV20-1|-
SARDLRGDGDSGANVLT
>TRBV6-1|TRBD2
ASSELRGVGTDTQY
>TRBV20-1|-
SAPDENREAF
>TRBV7-8|-
ASSSRDPVAGVNEKLF
>TRBV11-2|TRBD1
ASTTGGISEKLF
>TRBV4-1|-
ASSQDRPTGELF
>TRBV11-3|-
ASSRGQNNEQF
>TRBV27|-
ASSSSTGPVYEQY
>TRBV11-2|-
ASSSSIGLGGRY
>TRBV7-2|TRBD1
ASRRTGVPNTEAF
>TRBV15|TRBD1
AASRTGGWNGELF
>TRBV28|-
ASTGMGLQETQS
>TRBV28|-
ASMGGVTYEQY
>TRBV13|-
ASSLVAGPRETQY
>TRBV12-3/TRBV12-4|-
ASKTYQETQY
>TRBV18|-
ASSPTTGEAF
>TRBV15|-
ATSPRDPPSGEQF